A single TCR beta chain is shown here with its context. No cognate antigen has been identified for it. Base qualities are not provided; no much larger clone lies one nucleotide away. Trimming costs V 0 bases and J 4 bases, and their ends lie 16 bases apart. The cysteine opens and the phenylalanine closes a CDR3 of 16 amino acids. Only the CDR3 region is kept as DNA, spanning 48 bases read in frame from base 1. Looking up the germline V gene yields CDR1 SGDLS and CDR2 YYNGEE. Enrolling through a virtual design, the prospective study's participants ranged in age from roughly 18 to 95 years and lived across roughly 23 United States geographic areas. In the prospective study, cohorts were assigned on the basis of participant-reported clinical history obtained from a screening survey and a study questionnaire. Recovered participants in ImmuneRACE Cohort 3 were defined as having two consecutive negative NP/OP PCR tests, clearance from a healthcare professional, or resolution of symptoms. In the prospective study, mobile phlebotomists collected whole blood, serum and a nasopharyngeal or oropharyngeal swab from each participant. Over a 2-month period, participants in the prospective study had the option of providing additional blood draws and questionnaires. Before DNA extraction, prospective study blood samples were shipped either frozen or at room temperature.

This sample is part of a study of blood T cell repertoires in COVID-19 (dated by TCRdb to the early 2020s). Notes on the research overall: Samples from collaborators originated in the United States, Italy and Spain and spanned both the acute and convalescent phases of COVID-19. The material from the prospective study consisted of cDNA or gDNA derived from T cells, B-cell-depleted T cells, or PBMCs. The dataset comprised deeply sampled blood TCRbeta repertoires from subjects exposed to, actively infected with, or recovered from COVID-19. The repertoires were made available in a free public database intended to serve as a resource for research on the immune response to SARS-CoV-2. The samples were drawn from two sources: the first 160 participants of the ongoing ImmuneRACE study, and approximately 1,300 subjects contributed by 6 global collaborators. Nearly every sample came with metadata listing a de-identified subject ID, COVID-19 status, age in years and sex. Where available, HLA class I and class II types were taken from metadata supplied by the sample provider and were not determined by assay-based typing. Study-level results and caveats: Clinical and demographic metadata were provided uncurated, with the amount varying by source and participant.

TCRbeta CDR3 regions were amplified from genomic DNA by means of the immunoSEQ Assay, a bias-controlled multiplex PCR. Per the authors' processing: The number of nucleated cells in each sample was estimated from the amplification of reference gene primers within the assay. Sequence reads were collapsed and filtered to measure the absolute abundance of every unique TCRbeta CDR3 rearrangement. For each sample, productive Simpson clonality was calculated as the square root of Simpson's diversity index across productive rearrangements. In its TCRdb copy, this immuneACCESS table keeps in-frame sequences only and misses some clones. Where compared with another copy, unresolved V genes explain less than half of these, and the others have no known cause. That table is the source of V, J and clone size, and D and trimming were worked out from the DNA. The sample data list roughly 260,000 clones, and 75% to 90% of these were observed just once. The ten top clones hold under 2.5% of the sample.

The chain is assembled from TRBV9 and TRBJ2-5; no D gene can be assigned with confidence. The sequencing sample was made of PBMCs or T cells enriched from blood (not recorded which). The sequence was collected from a woman aged 45 to 65 who had recovered from COVID-19. CDR3 protein: CASSVEASLNGETQYF. The bases read TGTGCCAGCAGCGTAGAAGCCTCCCTTAACGGAGAGACCCAGTACTTC.